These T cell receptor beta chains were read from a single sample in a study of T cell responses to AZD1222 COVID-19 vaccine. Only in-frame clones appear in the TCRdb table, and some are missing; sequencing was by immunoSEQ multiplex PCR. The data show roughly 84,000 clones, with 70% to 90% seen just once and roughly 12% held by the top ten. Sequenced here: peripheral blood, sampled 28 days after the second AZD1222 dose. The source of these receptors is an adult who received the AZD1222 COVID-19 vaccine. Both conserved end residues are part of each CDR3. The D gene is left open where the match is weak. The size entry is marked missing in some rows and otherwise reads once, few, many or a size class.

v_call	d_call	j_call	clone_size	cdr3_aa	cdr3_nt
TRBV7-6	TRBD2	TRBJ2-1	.	CASSLGVAGPNEQFF	TGTGCCAGCAGCTTAGGAGTAGCGGGACCTAATGAGCAGTTCTTC
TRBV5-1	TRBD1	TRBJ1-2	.	CASSRTLDRNYGYTF	TGCGCCAGCAGCAGGACCTTGGACAGGAACTATGGCTACACCTTC
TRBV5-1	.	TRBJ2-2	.	CASSSVQGGTGELFF	TGCGCCAGCAGCTCTGTCCAAGGGGGCACCGGGGAGCTGTTTTTT
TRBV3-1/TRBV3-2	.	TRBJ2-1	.	CASSERINEQFF	TGTGCCAGCAGCGAGCGGATCAATGAGCAGTTCTTC
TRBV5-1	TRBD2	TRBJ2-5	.	CASATSGVSETQYF	TGCGCCAGCGCTACTAGCGGGGTATCTGAGACCCAGTACTTC
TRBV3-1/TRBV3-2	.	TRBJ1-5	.	CASSQDLRQPQHF	TGTGCCAGCAGCCAAGATCTTCGTCAGCCCCAGCATTTT
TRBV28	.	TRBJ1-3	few	CASSTRTFGNTIYF	TGTGCCAGCAGCACTCGGACGTTCGGAAACACCATATATTTT
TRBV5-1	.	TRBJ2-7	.	CASSLERQGNPYEQYF	TGCGCCAGCAGCTTGGAGCGGCAGGGGAACCCCTACGAGCAGTACTTC
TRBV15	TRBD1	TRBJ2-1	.	CATRFGTGANEQFF	TGTGCCACCAGATTCGGGACAGGGGCCAATGAGCAGTTCTTC
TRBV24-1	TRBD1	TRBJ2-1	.	CATSGTGGYNEQFF	TGTGCCACCAGTGGGACAGGGGGCTACAATGAGCAGTTCTTC
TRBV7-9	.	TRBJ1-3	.	CASSFGREFGAGNTIYF	TGTGCCAGCAGCTTCGGCAGGGAGTTTGGAGCTGGAAACACCATATATTTT
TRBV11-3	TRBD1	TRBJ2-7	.	CASSTGQGAYEQYF	TGTGCCAGCAGCACGGGACAGGGGGCATACGAGCAGTACTTC
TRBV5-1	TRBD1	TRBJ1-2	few	CASNPGQNYGYTF	TGCGCCAGCAATCCGGGACAGAACTATGGCTACACCTTC
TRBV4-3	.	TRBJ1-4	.	CASSHPNEKLFF	TGCGCCAGCAGCCATCCGAATGAAAAACTGTTTTTT
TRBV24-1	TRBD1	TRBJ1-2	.	CATSDSTATGGWVNGYTF	TGTGCCACCAGTGATTCGACGGCAACAGGGGGCTGGGTGAATGGCTACACCTTC
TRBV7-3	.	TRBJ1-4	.	CASGGNRARSELFF	TGTGCCAGCGGTGGGAACAGGGCCCGCTCGGAACTGTTTTTT
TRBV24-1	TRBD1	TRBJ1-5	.	CATSDPDRAPNQPQHF	TGTGCCACCAGTGATCCGGACAGGGCCCCTAATCAGCCCCAGCATTTT
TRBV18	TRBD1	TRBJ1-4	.	CASSPALGGVNEKLFF	TGTGCCAGCTCACCGGCCCTAGGGGGCGTTAATGAAAAACTGTTTTTT
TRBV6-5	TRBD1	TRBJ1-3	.	CASRQQGTGNTIYF	TGTGCCAGCAGACAACAGGGGACTGGAAACACCATATATTTT
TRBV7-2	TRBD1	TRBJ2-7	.	CASSLAGQPTYEQYF	TGTGCCAGCAGCTTAGCGGGACAGCCTACCTACGAGCAGTACTTC
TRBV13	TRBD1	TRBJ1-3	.	CASSSRTGGNTIYF	TGTGCCAGCAGCTCCCGGACAGGTGGAAACACCATATATTTT
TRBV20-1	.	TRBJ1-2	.	CSASSLGEVGYTF	TGCAGTGCTAGTTCCTTGGGGGAGGTTGGCTACACCTTC
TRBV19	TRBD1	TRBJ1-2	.	CASTRTGAYGYTF	TGTGCCAGTACGCGGACAGGCGCCTATGGCTACACCTTC
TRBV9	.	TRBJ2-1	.	CASSNSGASYNEQFF	TGTGCCAGCAGCAATAGCGGAGCTTCCTACAATGAGCAGTTCTTC
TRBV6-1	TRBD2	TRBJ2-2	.	CASNHWEGGTGELFF	TGTGCCAGCAATCACTGGGAGGGCGGCACCGGGGAGCTGTTTTTT
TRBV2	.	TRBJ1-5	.	CASSDEYQPQHF	TGTGCCAGCAGTGACGAGTATCAGCCCCAGCATTTT
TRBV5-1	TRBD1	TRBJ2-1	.	CASSLGDRVGEQFF	TGCGCCAGCAGCTTGGGGGACAGGGTTGGTGAGCAGTTCTTC
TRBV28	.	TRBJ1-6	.	CASSYGGSVSPLHF	TGTGCCAGCAGTTACGGGGGATCTGTATCACCCCTCCACTTT
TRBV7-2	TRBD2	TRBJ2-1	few	CASSFRRGANGEQFF	TGTGCCAGCAGCTTCCGGCGGGGGGCTAACGGTGAGCAGTTCTTC
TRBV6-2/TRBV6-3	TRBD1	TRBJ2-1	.	CASSTRDRLYEQFF	TGTGCCAGCAGCACCCGGGACAGGCTTTATGAGCAGTTCTTC
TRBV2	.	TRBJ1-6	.	CASSESRNSPLHF	TGTGCCAGCAGTGAATCCAGGAATTCACCCCTCCACTTT
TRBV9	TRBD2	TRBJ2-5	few	CASSVLASGGPETQYF	TGTGCCAGCAGCGTCTTGGCTAGCGGGGGGCCAGAGACCCAGTACTTC
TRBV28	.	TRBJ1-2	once	CASSLMSTGPSGYTF	TGTGCCAGCAGTTTAATGTCAACAGGTCCTAGTGGCTACACCTTC
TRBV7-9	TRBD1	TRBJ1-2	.	CASSPGQIPNYGYTF	TGTGCCAGCAGCCCGGGACAGATCCCTAACTATGGCTACACCTTC
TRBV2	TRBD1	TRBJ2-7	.	CASKGQSSLEQYF	TGTGCCAGCAAGGGACAGTCCTCTCTCGAGCAGTACTTC
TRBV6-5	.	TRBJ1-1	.	CASSYSGWAASGAFF	TGTGCCAGCAGTTACTCCGGATGGGCAGCCTCTGGAGCTTTCTTT
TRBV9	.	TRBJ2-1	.	CASTMREGGYNEQFF	TGTGCCAGCACCATGAGGGAGGGGGGCTACAATGAGCAGTTCTTC
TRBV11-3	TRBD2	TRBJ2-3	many	CASSIRLAGFHTDTQYF	TGTGCCAGCAGCATACGACTAGCGGGATTCCACACAGATACGCAGTATTTT
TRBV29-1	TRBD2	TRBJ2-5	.	CSATASGGAGETQYF	TGCAGCGCTACCGCGAGCGGGGGGGCCGGGGAGACCCAGTACTTC
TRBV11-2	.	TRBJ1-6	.	CASSLEAGLPPLHF	TGTGCCAGCAGCTTAGAGGCAGGGTTGCCACCCCTCCACTTT
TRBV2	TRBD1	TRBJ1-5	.	CASSDAAGGRNQPQHF	TGTGCCAGCAGTGACGCGGCAGGGGGCCGCAATCAGCCCCAGCATTTT
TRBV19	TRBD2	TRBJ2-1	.	CASSWEAGGPKTYNEQFF	TGTGCCAGTAGTTGGGAAGCGGGGGGGCCAAAAACCTACAATGAGCAGTTCTTC
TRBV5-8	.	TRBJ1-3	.	CASSRLGTGNTIYF	TGTGCCAGCAGCCGTCTGGGGACTGGAAACACCATATATTTT
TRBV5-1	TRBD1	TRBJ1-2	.	CASSLAWGRGYGYTF	TGCGCCAGCAGCCTTGCTTGGGGCAGGGGGTATGGCTACACCTTC
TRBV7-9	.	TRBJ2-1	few	CASSLAGWVVQYNEQFF	TGTGCCAGCAGCTTAGCGGGTTGGGTAGTCCAGTACAATGAGCAGTTCTTC
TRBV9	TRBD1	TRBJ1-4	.	CASSPPGTGMYEKLFF	TGTGCCAGCAGCCCTCCCGGGACAGGAATGTACGAAAAACTGTTTTTT
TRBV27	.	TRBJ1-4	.	CASSPRTTNEKLFF	TGTGCCAGCAGCCCCAGGACAACTAATGAAAAACTGTTTTTT
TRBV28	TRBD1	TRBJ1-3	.	CATGTDSGNTIYF	TGTGCCACCGGGACAGACTCTGGAAACACCATATATTTT
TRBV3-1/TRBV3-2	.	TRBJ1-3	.	CASSRTGSMVSGNTIYF	TGTGCCAGCAGCCGTACTGGGTCGATGGTTTCTGGAAACACCATATATTTT
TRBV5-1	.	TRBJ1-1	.	CASGASPNTNTEAFF	TGCGCCAGCGGGGCTTCTCCGAACACCAACACTGAAGCTTTCTTT
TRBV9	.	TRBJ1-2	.	CASSPVGGGGYTF	TGTGCCAGCAGCCCCGTCGGGGGCGGGGGCTACACCTTC
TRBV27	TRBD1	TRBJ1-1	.	CASSSQGAFEAFF	TGTGCCAGCAGTTCACAGGGGGCGTTTGAGGCTTTCTTT
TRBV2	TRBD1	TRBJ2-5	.	CASSRTGQETQYF	TGTGCCAGCAGTCGGACAGGCCAAGAGACCCAGTACTTC